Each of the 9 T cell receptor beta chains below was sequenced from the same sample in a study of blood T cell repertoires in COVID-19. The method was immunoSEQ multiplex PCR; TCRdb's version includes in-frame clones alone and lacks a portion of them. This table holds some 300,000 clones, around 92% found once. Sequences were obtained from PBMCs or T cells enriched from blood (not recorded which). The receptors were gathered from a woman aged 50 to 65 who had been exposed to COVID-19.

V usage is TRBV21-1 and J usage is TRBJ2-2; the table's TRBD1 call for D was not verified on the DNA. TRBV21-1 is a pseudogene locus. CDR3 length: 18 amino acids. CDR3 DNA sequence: TGTGCCAGCAGCAAAGCCCTATTCAGGGGGCGGGGGACCGGGGAGCTGTTTTTT. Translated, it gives CASSKALFRGRGTGELFF.

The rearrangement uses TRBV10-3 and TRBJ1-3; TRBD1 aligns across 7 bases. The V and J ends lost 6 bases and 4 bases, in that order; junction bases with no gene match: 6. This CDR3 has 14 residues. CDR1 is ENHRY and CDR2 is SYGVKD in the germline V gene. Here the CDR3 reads CAIRYGTAGNTIYF. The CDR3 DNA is TGTGCCATCAGATATGGGACAGCCGGAAACACCATATATTTT.

For the CDR3, the DNA is TGTGCCAACTCGGACACAAGCCGAAAACTGTTTTTT. Protein product: CANSDTSRKLFF. The chain uses TRBV2 and TRBJ1-4, with TRBD1 as a possible D gene (5 bases). The CDR3 has 12 residues. Trimming took off 10 bases at V and 10 bases at J, with 16 bases between the two ends. Per germline, CDR1 SNHLY and CDR2 FYNNEI.

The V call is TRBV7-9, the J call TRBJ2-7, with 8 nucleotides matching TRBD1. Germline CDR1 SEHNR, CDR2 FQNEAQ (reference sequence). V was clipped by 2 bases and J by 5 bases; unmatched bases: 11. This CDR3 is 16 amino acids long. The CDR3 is CASSLLSGQVLHEQYF. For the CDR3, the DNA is TGTGCCAGCAGCTTACTGTCGGGACAGGTCCTTCACGAGCAGTACTTC.

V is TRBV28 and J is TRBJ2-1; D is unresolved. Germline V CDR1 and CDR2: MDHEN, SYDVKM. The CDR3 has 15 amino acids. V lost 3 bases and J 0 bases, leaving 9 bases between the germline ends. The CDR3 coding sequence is TGTGCCAGCAGTTTTCAGGTCAGCTCCTACAATGAGCAGTTCTTC. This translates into CASSFQVSSYNEQFF. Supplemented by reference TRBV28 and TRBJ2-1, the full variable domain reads DVKVTQSSRYLVKRTGEKVFLECVQDMDHENMFWYRQDPGLGLRLIYFSYDVKMKEKGDIPEGYSVSREKKERFSLILESASTNQTSMYLCASSFQVSSYNEQFFGPGTRLTVL.

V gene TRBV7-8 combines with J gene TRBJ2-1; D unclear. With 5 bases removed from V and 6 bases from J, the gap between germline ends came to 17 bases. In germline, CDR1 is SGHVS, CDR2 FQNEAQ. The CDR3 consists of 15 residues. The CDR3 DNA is TGTGCCAGCAGCACACCGGTCACGAGGAGCAATGAGCAGTTCTTC. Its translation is CASSTPVTRSNEQFF.

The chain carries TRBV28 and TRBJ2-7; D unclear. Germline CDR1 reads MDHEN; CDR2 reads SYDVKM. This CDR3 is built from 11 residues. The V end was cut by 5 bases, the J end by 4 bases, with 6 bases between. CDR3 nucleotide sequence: TGTGCCAGCAGTCTAGGATACGAGCAGTACTTC. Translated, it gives CASSLGYEQYF. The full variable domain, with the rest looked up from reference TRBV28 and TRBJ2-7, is DVKVTQSSRYLVKRTGEKVFLECVQDMDHENMFWYRQDPGLGLRLIYFSYDVKMKEKGDIPEGYSVSREKKERFSLILESASTNQTSMYLCASSLGYEQYFGPGTRLTVT.

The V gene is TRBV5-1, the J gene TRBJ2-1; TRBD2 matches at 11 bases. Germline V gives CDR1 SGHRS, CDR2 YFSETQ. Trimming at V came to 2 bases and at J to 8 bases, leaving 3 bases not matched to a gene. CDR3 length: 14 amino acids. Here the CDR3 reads CASSFSGGAHEQFF. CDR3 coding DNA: TGCGCCAGCAGCTTTAGCGGGGGGGCACATGAGCAGTTCTTC.

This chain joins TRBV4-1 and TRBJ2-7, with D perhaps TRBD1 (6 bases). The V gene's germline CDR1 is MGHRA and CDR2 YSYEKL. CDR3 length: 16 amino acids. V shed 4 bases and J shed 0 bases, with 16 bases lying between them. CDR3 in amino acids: CASSPHPTGISYEQYF. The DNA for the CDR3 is TGCGCCAGCAGCCCCCATCCGACAGGTATCTCCTACGAGCAGTACTTC.